These T cell receptor beta chains were read from a single sample in a study of shared clonotypes between healthy human individuals. Profiled with immunoSEQ multiplex PCR; TCRdb holds only in-frame clones, not every one. The sample gives a few million clones, about 92% of which show up once; roughly 0.36% is in the top ten. The sequenced sample was naive CD4+ T cells from PBMCs. Receptor source: a man younger than 35 in good health. Some clones in this sample may be carry-over from other donors' samples. The CDR3 runs from the conserved cysteine through the conserved F or W. Fields, in order: D gene, clone size, V gene, J gene, CDR3 DNA, CDR3 protein. D genes are given only for firm matches. Expanded clones are given a class, and other clones once, few, many or no size at all.

>TRBD2|-|TRBV10-3|TRBJ2-1
TGTGCCTCAAAGGGTAATAGCGGGAGGGACATCTTC
CASKGNSGRDIF
>-|-|TRBV7-3|TRBJ2-1
TGTGCCAGCAGCTTAATCGGCATCGATGAGCAGTTCTTC
CASSLIGIDEQFF
>TRBD2|-|TRBV12-5|TRBJ2-1
TGTGCTAGTGGTGACGCCGGGACTAGCGGCTACAATGAGCAGTTCTTC
CASGDAGTSGYNEQFF
>-|-|TRBV18|TRBJ1-1
TGTGCCAGCTCACCGGCACAGTTTAACACTGAAGCTTTCTTT
CASSPAQFNTEAFF
>TRBD1|-|TRBV7-8|TRBJ2-7
TGTGCCAGCAGCTCATACCGGGACAGGTACTACGAGCAGTACTTC
CASSSYRDRYYEQYF
>-|once|TRBV2|TRBJ2-3
TGTGCCAGCAGTAGGGACACTCGCACAGATACGCAGTATTTT
CASSRDTRTDTQYF
>TRBD2|-|TRBV28|TRBJ2-3
TGTGCCAGCAGTGCCCTTCTGGGACTAGCGGGACCTAGCACAGATACGCAGTATTTT
CASSALLGLAGPSTDTQYF
>-|-|TRBV7-2|TRBJ2-7
TGTGCCAGCAGTTTAGGCCATCTGAGCCCGGGTTACGAGCAGTACTTC
CASSLGHLSPGYEQYF
>-|-|TRBV14|TRBJ2-7
TGTGCCAGCAGCCAAGATCCTAGGGGGAGTAGAGACGAGCAGTACTTC
CASSQDPRGSRDEQYF
>TRBD2|-|TRBV5-1|TRBJ2-5
TGCGCCAGCAGCCCCAACCTAGCGGGAGTAGGAGAGACCCAGTACTTC
CASSPNLAGVGETQYF
>-|-|TRBV6-1|TRBJ2-2
TGTGCCAGCAGGGAACATACCGCGAACACCGGGGAGCTGTTTTTT
CASREHTANTGELFF
>-|few|TRBV29-1|TRBJ1-3
TGCAGCGTTGGTTTCTCTGGAAACACCATATATTTT
CSVGFSGNTIYF
>TRBD1|-|TRBV27|TRBJ2-3
TGTGCCAGCAGTGGACAGGGCTCGGGCGGTACGCAGTATTTT
CASSGQGSGGTQYF
>-|-|TRBV18|TRBJ2-7
TGTGCCAGCTCAACCGGGCGTGACTACGAGCAGTACTTC
CASSTGRDYEQYF
>TRBD2|-|TRBV2|TRBJ2-1
TGTGCCAGCAGTGGGACTAGCGGGAGGGGTGAGCAGTTCTTC
CASSGTSGRGEQFF
>-|-|TRBV5-1|TRBJ2-2
TGCGCCAGCAGCTTGGATCCAGGGCTTCAGGGCGGGGAGCTGTTTTTT
CASSLDPGLQGGELFF